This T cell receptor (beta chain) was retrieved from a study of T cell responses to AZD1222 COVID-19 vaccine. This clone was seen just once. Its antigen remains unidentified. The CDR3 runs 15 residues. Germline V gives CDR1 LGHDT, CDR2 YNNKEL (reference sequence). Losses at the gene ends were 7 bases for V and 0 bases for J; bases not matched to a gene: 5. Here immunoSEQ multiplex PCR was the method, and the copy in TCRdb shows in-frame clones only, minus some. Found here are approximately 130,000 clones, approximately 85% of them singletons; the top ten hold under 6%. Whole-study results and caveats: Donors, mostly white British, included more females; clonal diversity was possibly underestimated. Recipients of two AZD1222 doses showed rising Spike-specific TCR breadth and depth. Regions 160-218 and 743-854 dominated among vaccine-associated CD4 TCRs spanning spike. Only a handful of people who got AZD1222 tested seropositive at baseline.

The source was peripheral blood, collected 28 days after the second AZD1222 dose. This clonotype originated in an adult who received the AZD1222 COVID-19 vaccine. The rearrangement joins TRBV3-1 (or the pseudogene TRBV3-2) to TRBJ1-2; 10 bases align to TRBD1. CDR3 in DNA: TGTGCCAGCACGGGACAGGGGATCGCTAACTATGGCTACACCTTC. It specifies CASTGQGIANYGYTF.